The TCR beta chain under discussion was sequenced for a study of T cells in localized non-small cell lung cancer. The J segment lost 0 bases and the V segment lost 7 bases, leaving 8 bases of the junction unmatched. This CDR3 has 15 residues. Germline V lookup: CDR1 SQVTM, CDR2 ANQGSEA. General study results and limits: Because researchers sequenced only one region of the tumor, heterogeneity is still possible. Peak T cell clonality was found in uninvolved adjacent lung, exceeding tumor. Prolonged overall survival went with higher T cell density in the blood.

Turning to this clone: Its antigen is unknown.

Measured with immunoSEQ multiplex PCR; TCRdb has only the in-frame clones, and not every one. The repertoire holds about 33,000 clones, with 85% to 90% as singletons. This receptor was taken from a man between 40 and 70 years old with stage I lung adenocarcinoma. This chain uses TRBV29-1 with TRBJ1-5; TRBD1 matches 8 bases. This sample comprised peripheral blood, obtained before any cancer treatment. The CDR3 is CSARQGSNSNQPQHF. The CDR3 DNA reads as TGCAGCGCCCGACAGGGGAGTAATAGCAATCAGCCCCAGCATTTT.